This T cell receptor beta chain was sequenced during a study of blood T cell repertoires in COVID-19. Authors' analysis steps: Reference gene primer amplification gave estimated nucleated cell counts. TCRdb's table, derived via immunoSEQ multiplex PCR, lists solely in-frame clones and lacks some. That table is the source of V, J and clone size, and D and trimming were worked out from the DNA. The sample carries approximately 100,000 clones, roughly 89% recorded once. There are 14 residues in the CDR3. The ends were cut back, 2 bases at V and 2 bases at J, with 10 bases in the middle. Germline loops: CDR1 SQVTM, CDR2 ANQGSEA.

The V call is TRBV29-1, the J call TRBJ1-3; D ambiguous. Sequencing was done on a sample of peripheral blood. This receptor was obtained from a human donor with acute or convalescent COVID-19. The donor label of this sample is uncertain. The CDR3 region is CSVELGNTGNTIYF. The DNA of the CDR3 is TGCAGCGTTGAACTCGGGAACACTGGAAACACCATATATTTT.